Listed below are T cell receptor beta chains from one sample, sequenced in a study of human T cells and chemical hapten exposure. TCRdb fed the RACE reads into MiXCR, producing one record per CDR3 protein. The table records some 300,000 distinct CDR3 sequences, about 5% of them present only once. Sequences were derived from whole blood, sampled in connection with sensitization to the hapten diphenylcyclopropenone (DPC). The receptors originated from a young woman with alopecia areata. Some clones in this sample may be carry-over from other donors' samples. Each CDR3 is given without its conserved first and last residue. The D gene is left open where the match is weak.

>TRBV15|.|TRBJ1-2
ATSREYRDSNYGYT
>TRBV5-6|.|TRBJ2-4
ASSLGPDRAKNIQY
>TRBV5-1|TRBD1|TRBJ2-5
ASSVGTDYQETQY
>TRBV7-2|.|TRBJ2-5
ASTPGGRGIDSREAQY
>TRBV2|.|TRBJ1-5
ASSESEPNQPQH
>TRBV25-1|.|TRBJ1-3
ASSGGASGNTIY
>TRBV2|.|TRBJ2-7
ASSSTAKVSEQY
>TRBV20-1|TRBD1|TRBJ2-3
SASVGTGGIDTQY
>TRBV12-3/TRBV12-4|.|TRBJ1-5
ASSLISSNQPQH
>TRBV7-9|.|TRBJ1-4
ASSLPRREKLF
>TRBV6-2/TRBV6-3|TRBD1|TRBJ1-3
ASSFDRGSGNTIY
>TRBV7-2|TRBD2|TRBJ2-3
ASSSHAGLAGGNFRSDTQY
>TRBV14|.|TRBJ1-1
ASSQDLAGARNTEAF
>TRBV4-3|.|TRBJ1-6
ASSQVRVSPLH
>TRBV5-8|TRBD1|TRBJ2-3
ASSYNGQGAYTQY
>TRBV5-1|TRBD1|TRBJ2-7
ASSTGPSYEQY
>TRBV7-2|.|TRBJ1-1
ASSSLAGDTEAF
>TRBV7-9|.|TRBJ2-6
ASTLDSGANVLT
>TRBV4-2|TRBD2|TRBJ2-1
ASSQDGGTSGGNNEQF
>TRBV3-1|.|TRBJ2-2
ASSQRGLAGELF
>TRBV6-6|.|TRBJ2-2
ASKNGGVTTGELF
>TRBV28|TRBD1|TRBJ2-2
ASKRTGTANTGELF
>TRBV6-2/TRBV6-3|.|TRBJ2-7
ASSPTVPGREQY
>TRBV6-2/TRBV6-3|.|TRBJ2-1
ASSVRGPPYNEQF
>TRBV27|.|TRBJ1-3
ASSPTGYLGNTIY
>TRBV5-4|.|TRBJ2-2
ASSPGTQRGGELF
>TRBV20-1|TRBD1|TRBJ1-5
SALRGDRAHQPQH
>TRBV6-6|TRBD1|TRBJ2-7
ASSPIRDRRLRGQY
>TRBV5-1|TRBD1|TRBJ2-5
ASGFSFGTAQETQY
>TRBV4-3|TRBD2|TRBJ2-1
ASSPQPGLAVYNEQF
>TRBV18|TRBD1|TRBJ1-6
ASSYPTGGSDNSPLH
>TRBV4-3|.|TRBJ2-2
ASSYRGGSGYTGELF
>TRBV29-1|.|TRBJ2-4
SVERGAKNIQY
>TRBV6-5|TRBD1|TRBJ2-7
ASSYSRSGTGISYEQY
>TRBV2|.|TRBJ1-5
ASSVDGGRGQPQH
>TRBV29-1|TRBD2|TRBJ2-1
SVDVAGGYNEQF
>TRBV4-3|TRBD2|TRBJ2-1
ASSQFKIAGGPYNEQF
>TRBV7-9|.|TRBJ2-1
ASSNYNEQF
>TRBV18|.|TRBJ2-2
ASSPSGTSNTGELF
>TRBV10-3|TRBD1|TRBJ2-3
ATFDRGYGTDTQY
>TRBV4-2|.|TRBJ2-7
ASSQAAGAAYEQY
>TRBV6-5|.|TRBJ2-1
ASRQQGNEQF
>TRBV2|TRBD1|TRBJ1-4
ASSEGDRYEKLF
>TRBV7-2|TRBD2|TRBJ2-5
ASSWGSSGAVQY
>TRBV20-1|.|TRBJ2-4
SASGGHDIQY
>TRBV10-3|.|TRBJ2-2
AISESGSTGELF
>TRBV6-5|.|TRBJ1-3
ASSHRQISSGNTIY
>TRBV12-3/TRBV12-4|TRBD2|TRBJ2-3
ASSPLGLVPDTQY
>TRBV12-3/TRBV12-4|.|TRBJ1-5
ASSLARWDQPQH
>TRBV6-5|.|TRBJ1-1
ASSYRGDSEAF
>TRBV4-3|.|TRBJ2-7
ASSPTRGGSLGQY
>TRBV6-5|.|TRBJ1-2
ASSYRSANYGYT